This T cell receptor (beta chain) stems from a study of blood T cell repertoires in COVID-19. Across the whole study: Material from acute and convalescent COVID-19 was sourced from the United States, Italy and Spain. In each case, the material was cDNA or gDNA derived from T cells, B-cell-depleted T cells, or PBMCs.

As originally analysed: Reference gene primer amplification gave estimated nucleated cell counts. Some clones are missing from TCRdb's copy, which holds only in-frame ones; the method was immunoSEQ multiplex PCR. D and trimming come from the DNA, and the V and J calls and clone size come from that table. In the table there are hundreds of thousands of clones, around 80% of which are singletons. The germline V gene has CDR1 WSHSY and CDR2 SAAADI. The CDR3 has 13 residues. The V end lost 4 bases, the J end lost 5 bases, and 11 bases lay between the germline ends. This clone has only a few counts. The chain recombines TRBV10-2 with TRBJ1-1; D may be TRBD1 (5 bases). This TCR derives from a woman older than 75 with acute or convalescent COVID-19. The sequenced material came from peripheral blood. CDR3 DNA: TGCGCCAGCAGTGTGCAGGGCAGGACTGAAGCTTTCTTT. Residues: CASSVQGRTEAFF.